Shown below are 29 T cell receptor beta chains from a single sample sequenced in a study of T-cell memory formation after mild COVID-19. Each CDR3 protein gets one entry after TCRdb re-called the 5' RACE reads with MiXCR. The sample has approximately 290,000 distinct CDR3 sequences, approximately 19% seen once. The source material was PBMCs or a T cell subset sorted from them (not recorded which). The receptors here all came from a man aged 18 to 29 who had mild COVID-19 (a few samples of this study predate the infection). Cell type and time point are not known.

The chain couples TRBV5-1 to TRBJ1-2; 7 bases map to TRBD1. This CDR3 has 15 amino acids. CDR1 is SGHRS, CDR2 YFSETQ, per germline. V was pared by 0 bases and J by 7 bases, with 9 bases of the junction left unmatched. CDR3 sequence (DNA): TGCGCCAGCAGCTTGGCGACAGGGCGATCGCGTGGCTACACCTTC. This encodes CASSLATGRSRGYTF.

This clonotype was seen more than once but under ten times. The genes are TRBV6-5 and TRBJ1-1; D is unclear. The V gene lost 2 bases and the J gene lost 4 bases, with 8 bases spanning the gap. The length of the CDR3 is 13 residues. Germline V lookup: CDR1 MNHEY, CDR2 SVGAGI. CDR3 sequence: CASSYGLATEAFF. The CDR3 region has the DNA TGTGCCAGCAGTTACGGGTTGGCCACTGAAGCTTTCTTT.

In this sample, this clonotype turned up a few times. The V and J genes are TRBV5-7 and TRBJ2-5; 7 bases are a match to TRBD1. TRBV5-7 is assigned to the ORF class and has an uncertain function. The CDR3 consists of 15 residues. After removal of 2 bases from V and 5 bases from J, the junction contained 9 bases not matched to a gene. CDR3 bases: TGTGCCAGCAGCTTTCCGACAGGGCTGGGGGAGACCCAGTACTTC. Its protein is CASSFPTGLGETQYF.

The chain has TRBV12-3 or TRBV12-4 and TRBJ2-7; 7 nucleotides match TRBD2. Trimming at V came to 7 bases and at J to 0 bases, leaving 6 bases not matched to a gene. CDR3 length: 14 amino acids. Here the CDR3 reads CASKPWGGSYEQYF. The CDR3 nucleotides read TGTGCCAGCAAACCCTGGGGGGGCTCCTACGAGCAGTACTTC.

The CDR3 spells CASSERWTDVIQGEQYF. CDR3 nucleotides: TGCGCCAGCAGTGAGAGGTGGACCGATGTTATTCAGGGCGAGCAGTACTTC. V is TRBV10-1 and J is TRBJ2-7; D is perhaps TRBD1 (5 bases). The germline V and J ends were trimmed by 2 bases and 6 bases, with 23 bases remaining between them. Germline-derived CDR1 and CDR2 are WNHNN and SYGVQD (reference sequence). The CDR3 covers 17 residues.

This chain joins TRBV5-1 and TRBJ1-1; possible D gene TRBD1, 6 bases. The CDR3 is 13 residues long. CDR1 is SGHRS and CDR2 is YFSETQ in the germline V gene. V lost 6 bases and J lost 0, with 9 bases in between. The CDR3 spells CASKGGLNTEAFF. The CDR3 DNA reads TGCGCCAGCAAGGGGGGATTGAACACTGAAGCTTTCTTT.

The J gene is TRBJ2-2, the V gene TRBV7-6, with 10 positions matching TRBD2. Looked up from germline, CDR1 is SGHVS and CDR2 is FNYEAQ. The CDR3 spans 16 residues. Trimming cost V 7 bases and J 4 bases; bases outside gene matches: 9. The CDR3 region is CASNSPTSGATGELFF. The CDR3 region has the DNA TGTGCCAGCAATAGCCCAACTAGCGGGGCCACCGGGGAGCTGTTTTTT.

This clonotype was seen more than once but under ten times. V usage is TRBV29-1 and J usage is TRBJ2-5; D is possibly TRBD1 (5 bases). V gave up 1 base and J gave up 1 base, with 22 bases separating them. Germline V gene data show CDR1 as SQVTM and CDR2 as ANQGSEA. This CDR3 has 18 residues. The CDR3 DNA reads TGCAGCGTTGAAGTAGTGGGGCGCCCGAAAACGTTCCAAGAGACCCAGTACTTC. Translating gives CSVEVVGRPKTFQETQYF.

This clonotype was counted many times. The DNA for the CDR3 is TGCGCCAGCAGCGGATTACTAGCGGGGGGCGCCCATGGCACAGATACGCAGTATTTT. This translates into CASSGLLAGGAHGTDTQYF. The chain couples TRBV5-1 to TRBJ2-3, with TRBD2 matching 12 bases. The CDR3 spans 19 residues. J lost 1 base, V lost 4 bases, and 13 bases had no gene match. From germline, CDR1 is SGHRS and CDR2 YFSETQ.

There are a few counts of this clonotype. The chain recombines TRBV5-1 with TRBJ2-1, with D possibly called TRBD1 or TRBD2 (6 bases each). Germline V gene data show CDR1 as SGHRS and CDR2 as YFSETQ. Trimming stripped 0 bases from V and 9 bases from J, with 19 bases between. The CDR3 is made up of 16 amino acids. The CDR3 protein is CASSLGVGRGGGEQFF. CDR3 coding DNA: TGCGCCAGCAGCTTGGGAGTAGGACGCGGAGGGGGTGAGCAGTTCTTC.

V and J are TRBV9 and TRBJ2-5, with no clear D. The CDR3 spans 14 residues. Trimming pared 1 base from V and 4 bases from J, leaving 11 bases between. Germline V gene data show CDR1 as SGDLS and CDR2 as YYNGEE. DNA of the CDR3: TGTGCCAGCAGCGTAAGTCCCATACGAGAGACCCAGTACTTC. Translation gives CASSVSPIRETQYF.

This clonotype showed up just a few times. This rearrangement joins TRBV7-6 to TRBJ2-2; TRBD2 might be the D (5 bases). The CDR3 consists of 14 residues. Germline V CDR1 and CDR2: SGHVS, FNYEAQ. V lost 7 bases, J lost 0 bases, and 9 bases lay in between. The CDR3, as DNA: TGTGCCAGCACCCCCGGGGCGAACACCGGGGAGCTGTTTTTT. Its protein product is CASTPGANTGELFF.

This clonotype was found a few times. The J gene is TRBJ1-1, the V gene TRBV29-1; 10 nucleotides align to TRBD1. Germline CDR1 and CDR2: SQVTM and ANQGSEA. V was pared by 8 bases and J by 1 base, with 4 bases of the junction left unmatched. The CDR3 is made up of 13 amino acids. The CDR3 is CSTRQGANTEAFF. CDR3 DNA: TGCAGCACCAGACAGGGGGCGAACACTGAAGCTTTCTTT.

The chain employs TRBV7-2 and TRBJ1-5; 9 bases align to TRBD1. In germline, CDR1 is SGHTA, CDR2 FQGNSA. This CDR3 contains 15 residues. The V segment lost 4 bases and the J segment 2 bases; nucleotides outside the gene matches: 3. The CDR3 reads CASSSQGAGNQPQHF. As DNA, the CDR3 is TGTGCCAGCAGCTCACAGGGGGCCGGCAATCAGCCCCAGCATTTT.

This clonotype was seen ten or more times. The gene calls are TRBV5-1 and TRBJ2-5, with 9 bases aligning to TRBD2. Unmatched junction bases numbered 7, after V lost 2 bases and J lost 5 bases. The CDR3 length is 15 residues. The germline V gene encodes CDR1 SGHRS and CDR2 YFSETQ. The DNA for the CDR3 is TGCGCCAGCAGCTTCAGTGCTAGCGGGGCGGAGACCCAGTACTTC. This encodes CASSFSASGAETQYF. The full variable domain, completed using reference TRBV5-1 and TRBJ2-5, is KAGVTQTPRYLIKTRGQQVTLSCSPISGHRSVSWYQQTPGQGLQFLFEYFSETQRNKGNFPGRFSGRQFSNSRSEMNVSTLELGDSALYLCASSFSASGAETQYFGPGTRLLVL.

Many counts were recorded for this clonotype. This chain connects TRBV19 to TRBJ2-6, with 10 bases identical to TRBD1. Germline assignment: CDR1 LNHDA and CDR2 SQIVND (reference sequence). The CDR3 runs 19 residues. Trimming at V came to 6 bases and at J to 2 bases, leaving 13 bases not matched to a gene. CDR3 DNA sequence: TGTGCCAGTAGCACCCCGGACAGGGGGACCTCCCCTGGGGCCAACGTCCTGACTTTC. Protein product: CASSTPDRGTSPGANVLTF. The full variable domain, its missing parts supplied by reference TRBV19 and TRBJ2-6, is DGGITQSPKYLFRKEGQNVTLSCEQNLNHDAMYWYRQDPGQGLRLIYYSQIVNDFQKGDIAEGYSVSREKKESFPLTVTSAQKNPTAFYLCASSTPDRGTSPGANVLTFGAGSRLTVL.

This chain connects TRBV27 to TRBJ2-7; 9 bases are shared with TRBD1. This CDR3 contains 16 residues. The J segment lost 5 bases and the V segment lost 5 bases, leaving 13 bases of the junction unmatched. Germline CDR1 and CDR2: MNHEY and SMNVEV (reference sequence). CDR3 region: CASSIRQGGIIDEQYF. CDR3 nucleotides: TGTGCCAGCAGTATTAGACAGGGGGGTATCATTGACGAGCAGTACTTC.

The sample holds a few counts of this clonotype. The chain combines TRBV7-3 with TRBJ2-3; 10 bases agree with TRBD2. Germline V lookup: CDR1 SGHTA, CDR2 FQGTGA. The CDR3 totals 12 residues. J was trimmed by 12 bases and V by 3 bases; bases with no gene match: 3. In nucleotides, the CDR3 is TGTGCCAGCAGCTTGCTAGCGGGGGAACAGTATTTT. It yields the protein CASSLLAGEQYF.

This clonotype showed up just a few times. This sequence joins TRBV28 and TRBJ1-6; D gene ambiguous. Looked up from germline, CDR1 is MDHEN and CDR2 is SYDVKM. The CDR3 consists of 15 residues. V was shortened by 5 bases and J by 8 bases, with 16 bases between the two germline ends. The CDR3 region is CASSGRTAGYSPLHF. The CDR3 DNA reads as TGTGCCAGCAGTGGACGGACCGCCGGTTATTCACCCCTCCACTTT.

This clonotype was observed a few times. The chain carries TRBV7-3 and TRBJ2-3; TRBD2 matches 10 bases. The V segment lost 5 bases and the J segment 4 bases; nucleotides outside the gene matches: 6. Germline CDR1 reads SGHTA; CDR2 reads FQGTGA. The CDR3 consists of 15 residues. Here the CDR3 reads CASSLSGGLADTQYF. DNA of the CDR3: TGTGCCAGCAGCCTTAGCGGGGGGCTAGCAGATACGCAGTATTTT.

V usage is TRBV18 and J usage is TRBJ2-7; 10 positions match TRBD1. There are 12 residues in the CDR3. Unmatched junction bases numbered 0, after V lost 5 bases and J lost 5 bases. Germline CDR1 and CDR2: KGHSH and LQKENI. The DNA of the CDR3 is TGTGCCAGCTCAGGGACAGGGGACGAGCAGTACTTC. Translating it yields CASSGTGDEQYF.

This clonotype came up many times. The chain recombines TRBV20-1 with TRBJ1-2; D might be TRBD1 (5 bases). The CDR3 consists of 15 residues. The V end lost 3 bases, the J end lost 0 bases, and 14 bases lay between the germline ends. Germline V gene data show CDR1 as DFQATT and CDR2 as SNEGSKA (reference sequence). CDR3 residues: CSARGGDGANYGYTF. CDR3 in DNA: TGCAGTGCTAGGGGAGGGGACGGGGCTAACTATGGCTACACCTTC.

The chain has TRBV18 and TRBJ2-6; no clear D. V shed 5 bases and J shed 0 bases, with 8 bases lying between them. CDR3 length: 15 residues. Looked up from germline, CDR1 is KGHSH and CDR2 is LQKENI. CDR3: CASSSLISGANVLTF. The CDR3 DNA is TGTGCCAGCTCATCTCTTATCTCTGGGGCCAACGTCCTGACTTTC.

This clonotype showed up just a few times. V gene TRBV15 combines with J gene TRBJ2-6; the D gene is possibly TRBD1 (6 bases). Germline V gene lookup returns CDR1 LNHNV and CDR2 YYDKDF (reference sequence). The CDR3 has 15 residues. V dropped 3 bases and J dropped 2 bases, with 8 bases sitting between them. In nucleotides, the CDR3 is TGTGCCACCAGCAGGTCAGGGGCTGGGGCCAACGTCCTGACTTTC. Its translation is CATSRSGAGANVLTF. Full variable domain (missing parts from reference TRBV15 and TRBJ2-6): DAMVIQNPRYQVTQFGKPVTLSCSQTLNHNVMYWYQQKSSQAPKLLFHYYDKDFNNEADTPDNFQSRRPNTSFCFLDIRSPGLGDTAMYLCATSRSGAGANVLTFGAGSRLTVL.

This sequence joins TRBV20-1 and TRBJ1-5, with D perhaps TRBD1 (6 bases). CDR3 length: 14 residues. CDR1 and CDR2 from the germline V gene are DFQATT and SNEGSKA (reference sequence). With 6 bases removed from V and 3 bases from J, the gap between germline ends came to 15 bases. The CDR3 loop reads CSARGPGSNQPQHF. The CDR3 DNA is TGCAGTGCCCGGGGGCCTGGATCCAATCAGCCCCAGCATTTT.

This clonotype came up a few times. This chain uses TRBV4-3 with TRBJ2-3; tentatively, D is TRBD2 (5 bases). Germline V gene lookup returns CDR1 LGHNA and CDR2 YSLEER. V lost 0 bases and J lost 9, with 25 bases in between. There are 18 residues in the CDR3. CDR3 bases: TGCGCCAGCAGCCAAGAAGTCCTAATAATCCCCCGGGGAGACACGCAGTATTTT. Translation gives CASSQEVLIIPRGDTQYF.

The genes are TRBV20-1 and TRBJ1-2; TRBD1 matches at 8 bases. The V segment lost 7 bases and the J segment 4 bases; nucleotides outside the gene matches: 5. Looked up from germline, CDR1 is DFQATT and CDR2 is SNEGSKA (reference sequence). This CDR3 has 12 residues. This chain's CDR3 is CSVPGQAYGYTF. As DNA, the CDR3 is TGCAGTGTTCCGGGACAGGCCTATGGCTACACCTTC.

This clonotype occurred a few times. This chain connects TRBV6-5 to TRBJ2-1; the D is unclear. V lost 0 bases and J lost 6, with 9 bases in between. The germline CDR1 and CDR2 sequences are MNHEY and SVGAGI. The CDR3 sequence is 14 residues long. In DNA, the CDR3 is TGTGCCAGCAGTTACTCGATACGGTCCAATGAGCAGTTCTTC. As protein: CASSYSIRSNEQFF.

The chain joins TRBV2 to TRBJ2-7; 9 nucleotides match TRBD1. There are 14 residues in the CDR3. With 8 bases clipped from V and 7 bases from J, the junction kept 12 bases outside the gene matches. Germline V gives CDR1 SNHLY, CDR2 FYNNEI. CDR3 amino acids: CASAEWGQGEEQYF. For the CDR3, the DNA is TGTGCCAGCGCAGAGTGGGGACAGGGTGAAGAGCAGTACTTC.